This TCR beta chain was recorded in a study of regulatory T cells in long-lasting Graves disease. General study findings and limits: Persistent-disease Graves' patients showed less TCR diversity than new cases. Possibly, too few samples lowered accuracy.

This clonotype was seen ten or more times. The target antigen is unknown. Both iRepertoire HTBI primers and Arm-PCR of CDR3 regions were used to build the TCR beta libraries. TCRdb processed the multiplex PCR reads anew with MiXCR; each CDR3 protein has one entry. The sample yields roughly 380,000 distinct CDR3 sequences, roughly 16% seen once. Trimming pared 5 bases from V and 7 bases from J, leaving 14 bases between. Germline V CDR1 and CDR2: LGHDT, YNNKEL (reference sequence). The CDR3 has 13 amino acids. Documented time point: newly diagnosed GD, antithyroid drugs for less than 3 months. From RNA extracted from PBMCs, the TCR library was made.

This specimen consisted of peripheral blood mononuclear cells (PBMCs), obtained at new diagnosis, from a patient treated with antithyroid drugs. The clonotype was recovered from a female donor with Graves disease. The V and J genes are TRBV3-1 and TRBJ1-1; D call uncertain. This CDR3 is CASSERRLREAFF. CDR3 DNA: TGTGCCAGCAGCGAACGGCGTCTTCGTGAAGCTTTCTTT.